This T cell receptor (beta chain) emerged from a study of blood T cell repertoires in COVID-19. Original methodology: It was from reference gene primer amplification that nucleated cell counts were estimated. Clones were read by immunoSEQ multiplex PCR, and TCRdb kept only the in-frame ones, dropping some. That table supplies the V and J calls and clone size; D and trimming were determined from the DNA. The table lists around 200,000 clones, more than 75% of them singletons. CDR3 length: 15 residues. Germline V gene lookup returns CDR1 SGHTA and CDR2 FQGNSA. Trimming took 5 bases from V and 3 from J; bases not matched to a gene: 7. Seattle's cohort entered during active infection and was followed longitudinally.

The source is a person aged 65 to 85 with COVID-19, enrolled during active disease. The sample was peripheral blood. The rearrangement joins TRBV7-2 to TRBJ1-5, with 7 bases that match TRBD1. CDR3 sequence (DNA): TGTGCCAGCAGCCGCACAAGGGGGCACAATCAGCCCCAGCATTTT. Translation: CASSRTRGHNQPQHF.